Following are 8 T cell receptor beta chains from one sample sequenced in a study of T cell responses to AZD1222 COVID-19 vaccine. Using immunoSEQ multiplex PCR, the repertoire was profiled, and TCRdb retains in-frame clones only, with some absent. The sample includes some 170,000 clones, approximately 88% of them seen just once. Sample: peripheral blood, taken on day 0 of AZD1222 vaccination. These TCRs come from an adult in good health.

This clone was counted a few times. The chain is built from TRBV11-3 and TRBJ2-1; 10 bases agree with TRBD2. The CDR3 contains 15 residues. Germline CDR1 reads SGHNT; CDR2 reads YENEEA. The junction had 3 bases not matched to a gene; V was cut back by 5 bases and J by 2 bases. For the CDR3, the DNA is TGTGCCAGCAGCGTGGGACTAGCGACCTACAATGAGCAGTTCTTC. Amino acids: CASSVGLATYNEQFF.

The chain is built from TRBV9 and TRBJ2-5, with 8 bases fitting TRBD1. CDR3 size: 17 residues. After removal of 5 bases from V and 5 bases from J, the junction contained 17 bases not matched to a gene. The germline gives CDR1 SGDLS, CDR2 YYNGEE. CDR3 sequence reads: CASSAATSTGVQETQYF. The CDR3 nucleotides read TGTGCCAGCAGTGCTGCTACCTCGACAGGGGTGCAGGAGACCCAGTACTTC.

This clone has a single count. CDR3 nucleotides: TGTGCCAGCAGCCTGACAGGGGAGCGGCGCTACTATGGCTACACCTTC. Translation: CASSLTGERRYYGYTF. V is TRBV3-1 (or the pseudogene TRBV3-2) and J is TRBJ1-2, with 8 bases identical to TRBD1. Germline V lookup: CDR1 LGHDT, CDR2 YNNKEL (reference sequence). CDR3 length: 16 amino acids. V gave up 4 bases and J gave up 3 bases; unmatched junction bases: 10.

CDR3 DNA sequence: TGTGCCAGCAGCTCACCGGGACGTACTGGAAACACCATATATTTT. Its protein is CASSSPGRTGNTIYF. The chain recombines TRBV5-8 with TRBJ1-3, with D tentatively TRBD1 (5 bases). Germline values: CDR1 SGHTS, CDR2 YDEGEE. This CDR3 has 15 residues. Deletions cut 3 bases from V and 2 bases from J, with 12 bases between. Combining the CDR3 with reference TRBV5-8 and TRBJ1-3 gives the whole variable domain EAGVTQSPTHLIKTRGQQATLRCSPISGHTSVYWYQQALGLGLQFLLWYDEGEERNRGNFPPRFSGRQFPNYSSELNVNALELEDSALYLCASSSPGRTGNTIYFGEGSWLTVV.

Written as DNA, the CDR3 is TGCGCCACCAGAGGGGCGGATACGCAGTATTTT. Residues: CATRGADTQYF. V usage is TRBV5-1 and J usage is TRBJ2-3, with D possibly being TRBD1 or TRBD2 (5 bases each). Trimming removed 9 bases from V and 6 bases from J, with 11 bases in between. Germline V gene data show CDR1 as SGHRS and CDR2 as YFSETQ. This CDR3 contains 11 residues.

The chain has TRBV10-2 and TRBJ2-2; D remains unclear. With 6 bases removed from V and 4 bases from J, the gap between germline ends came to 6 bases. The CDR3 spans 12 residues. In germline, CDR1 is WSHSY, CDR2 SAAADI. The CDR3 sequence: CASSVGTGELFF. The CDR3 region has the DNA TGCGCCAGCAGCGTAGGCACCGGGGAGCTGTTTTTT.

The CDR3 nucleotides read TGTGCCAGCAGCGGAATACAGGGAACGGGAAACACCATATATTTT. Translated: CASSGIQGTGNTIYF. This chain joins TRBV9 and TRBJ1-3; D possibly corresponds to TRBD1 (6 bases). V dropped 3 bases and J dropped 4 bases, with 14 bases sitting between them. Germline V gene lookup returns CDR1 SGDLS and CDR2 YYNGEE. The CDR3 is 15 residues long.

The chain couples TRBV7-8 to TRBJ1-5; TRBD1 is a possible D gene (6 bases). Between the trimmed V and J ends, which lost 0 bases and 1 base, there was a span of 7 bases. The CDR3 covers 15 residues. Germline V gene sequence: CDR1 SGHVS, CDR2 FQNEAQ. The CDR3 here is CASSLAGTSNQPQHF. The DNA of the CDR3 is TGTGCCAGCAGCTTAGCCGGGACAAGCAATCAGCCCCAGCATTTT.